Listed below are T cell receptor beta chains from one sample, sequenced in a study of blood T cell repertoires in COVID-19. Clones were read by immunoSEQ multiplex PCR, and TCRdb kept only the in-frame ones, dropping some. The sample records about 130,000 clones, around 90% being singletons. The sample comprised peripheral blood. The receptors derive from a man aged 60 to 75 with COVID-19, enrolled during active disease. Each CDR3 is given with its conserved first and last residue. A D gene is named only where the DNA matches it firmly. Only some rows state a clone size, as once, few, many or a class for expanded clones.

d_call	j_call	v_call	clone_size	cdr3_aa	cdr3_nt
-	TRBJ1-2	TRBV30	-	CACQAYGYTF	TGTGCCTGTCAGGCTTATGGCTACACCTTC
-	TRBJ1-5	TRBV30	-	CAWSVEWSNQPQHF	TGTGCCTGGAGTGTTGAGTGGAGCAATCAGCCCCAGCATTTT
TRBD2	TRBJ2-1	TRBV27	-	CASSGPAGTSGSLYNEQFF	TGTGCCAGCAGTGGACCGGCGGGGACTAGCGGGAGCCTCTACAATGAGCAGTTCTTC
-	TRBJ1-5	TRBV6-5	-	CASSFSGSSNQPQHF	TGTGCCAGCAGTTTCTCCGGGAGTAGCAATCAGCCCCAGCATTTT
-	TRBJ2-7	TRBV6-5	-	CASSRDLSYEQYF	TGTGCCAGCAGTAGGGACTTATCCTACGAGCAGTACTTC
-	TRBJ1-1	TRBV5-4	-	CASSRVGSEAFF	TGTGCCAGCAGCCGGGTGGGGAGTGAAGCTTTCTTT
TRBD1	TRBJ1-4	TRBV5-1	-	CASSTGPWDREEKLFF	TGCGCCAGCAGCACTGGCCCGTGGGACAGGGAAGAAAAACTGTTTTTT
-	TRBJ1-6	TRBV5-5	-	CASSSSNSPLHF	TGTGCCAGCAGCTCCAGTAATTCACCCCTCCACTTT
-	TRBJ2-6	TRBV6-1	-	CASSDAGSGANVLTF	TGTGCCAGCAGTGACGCAGGGTCCGGGGCCAACGTCCTGACTTTC
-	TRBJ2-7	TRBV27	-	CASSLSSGYEQYF	TGTGCCAGCAGTTTATCGAGCGGCTACGAGCAGTACTTC
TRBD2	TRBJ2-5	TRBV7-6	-	CASSLALAGVETQYF	TGTGCCAGCAGCTTAGCACTAGCGGGGGTCGAGACCCAGTACTTC
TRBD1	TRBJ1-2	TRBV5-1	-	CASSSTGQGDGYTF	TGCGCCAGCAGCTCTACGGGACAGGGTGATGGCTACACCTTC
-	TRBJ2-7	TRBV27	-	CASSLTRVGEQYF	TGTGCCAGCAGTTTGACCAGGGTGGGGGAGCAGTACTTC
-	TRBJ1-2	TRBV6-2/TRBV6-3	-	CASSSSFLYGYTF	TGTGCCAGCAGCTCTTCTTTTCTCTATGGCTACACCTTC
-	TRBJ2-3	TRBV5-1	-	CASSLPRALPDTQYF	TGCGCCAGCAGCTTGCCCAGGGCTCTACCAGATACGCAGTATTTT
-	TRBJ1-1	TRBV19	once	CASSIVRDTEAFF	TGTGCCAGTAGTATTGTCAGGGACACTGAAGCTTTCTTT
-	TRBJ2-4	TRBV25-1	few	CASSAAGAQNIQYF	TGTGCCAGCAGTGCGGCAGGGGCTCAAAACATTCAGTACTTC
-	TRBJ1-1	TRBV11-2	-	CASSLRRPEAFF	TGTGCCAGCAGCTTGCGGCGCCCTGAAGCTTTCTTT
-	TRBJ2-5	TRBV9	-	CASSVAGQSGQETQYF	TGTGCCAGCAGCGTAGCAGGACAGTCTGGACAAGAGACCCAGTACTTC
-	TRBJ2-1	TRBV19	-	CASSQGNQGDEQFF	TGTGCCAGTAGTCAGGGGAATCAGGGTGATGAGCAGTTCTTC
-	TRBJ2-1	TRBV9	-	CASSVVNQGSYNEQFF	TGTGCCAGCAGCGTAGTTAACCAGGGCTCCTACAATGAGCAGTTCTTC
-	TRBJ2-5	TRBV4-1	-	CASSQDVADQETQYF	TGCGCCAGCAGCCAAGATGTAGCAGACCAAGAGACCCAGTACTTC
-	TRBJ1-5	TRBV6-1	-	CASSADRGRVNQPQHF	TGTGCCAGCAGTGCGGATAGGGGGAGGGTTAATCAGCCCCAGCATTTT
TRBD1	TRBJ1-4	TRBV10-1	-	CASSSGTGDEKLFF	TGCGCCAGCAGTTCCGGGACAGGGGATGAAAAACTGTTTTTT
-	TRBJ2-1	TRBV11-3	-	CASSLNRDNEQFF	TGTGCCAGCAGCTTGAACAGGGACAATGAGCAGTTCTTC
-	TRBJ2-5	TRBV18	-	CASSPPGTGQETQYF	TGTGCCAGCTCTCCCCCCGGGACTGGACAAGAGACCCAGTACTTC
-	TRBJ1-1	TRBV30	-	CCLGGINTEAFF	TGTTGCCTGGGAGGAATTAACACTGAAGCTTTCTTT
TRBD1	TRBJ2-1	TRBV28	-	CASSLIGQGGSEQFF	TGTGCCAGCAGTTTGATTGGACAGGGGGGTAGTGAGCAGTTCTTC
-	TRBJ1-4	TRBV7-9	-	CASSSAGVTGGKLFF	TGTGCCAGCAGCTCAGCGGGGGTCACCGGGGGGAAACTGTTTTTT
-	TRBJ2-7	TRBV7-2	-	CASSLEGGMGNYEQYF	TGTGCCAGCAGCTTAGAGGGGGGGATGGGAAACTACGAGCAGTACTTC
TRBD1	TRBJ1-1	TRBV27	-	CASSFRDRAEAFF	TGTGCCAGCAGTTTCCGGGACAGGGCTGAAGCTTTCTTT
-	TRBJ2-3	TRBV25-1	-	CASSELQRGDTQYF	TGTGCCAGCAGTGAATTACAGCGCGGGGATACGCAGTATTTT
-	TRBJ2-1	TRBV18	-	CASSPRSPGDLSYNEQFF	TGTGCCAGCTCACCTCGCAGTCCGGGAGACCTCTCCTACAATGAGCAGTTCTTC
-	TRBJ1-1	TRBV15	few	CATSREPRATEAFF	TGTGCCACCAGCAGAGAGCCCAGGGCCACTGAAGCTTTCTTT
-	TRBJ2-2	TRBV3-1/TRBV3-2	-	CASSRDRTGELFF	TGTGCCAGCAGCCGCGACAGAACCGGGGAGCTGTTTTTT
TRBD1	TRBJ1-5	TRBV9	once	CASSSGQGTNNQPQHF	TGTGCCAGCAGCTCGGGACAGGGAACAAACAATCAGCCCCAGCATTTT
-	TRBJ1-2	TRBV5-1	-	CASSSGESINYGYTF	TGCGCCAGCAGCTCGGGGGAATCTATTAACTATGGCTACACCTTC
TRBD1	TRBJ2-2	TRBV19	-	CASKGQGGNGELFF	TGTGCCAGTAAGGGACAGGGGGGGAACGGGGAGCTGTTTTTT
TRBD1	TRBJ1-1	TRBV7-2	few	CASSRRDREAEAFF	TGTGCCAGCAGCCGCCGGGACAGGGAAGCTGAAGCTTTCTTT
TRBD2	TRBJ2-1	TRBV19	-	CASSIREGRNEQFF	TGTGCCAGTAGTATCCGGGAGGGCCGCAATGAGCAGTTCTTC
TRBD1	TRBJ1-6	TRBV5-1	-	CASSPGLGQGNSPLHF	TGCGCCAGCAGCCCCGGCTTGGGACAGGGAAATTCACCCCTCCACTTT
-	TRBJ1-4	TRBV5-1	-	CASSLDGGEEEKLFF	TGCGCCAGCAGCTTGGATGGAGGGGAGGAAGAAAAACTGTTTTTT
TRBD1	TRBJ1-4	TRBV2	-	CASSLDRGGSAGKLFF	TGTGCCAGCAGCCTGGACAGGGGGGGTTCTGCTGGAAAACTGTTTTTT
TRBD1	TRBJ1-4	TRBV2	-	CASRSRDRTNEKLFF	TGTGCCAGCAGAAGCCGGGACAGAACTAATGAAAAACTGTTTTTT
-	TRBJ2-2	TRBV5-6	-	CASSSLTGLGELFF	TGTGCCAGCAGCTCCCTGACAGGACTCGGGGAGCTGTTTTTT
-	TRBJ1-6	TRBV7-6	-	CASSLVPGRGNNSPLHF	TGTGCCAGCAGCTTAGTCCCAGGGCGGGGAAATAATTCACCCCTCCACTTT
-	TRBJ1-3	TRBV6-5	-	CASASTRQNTIYF	TGTGCCAGCGCCAGCACCCGACAGAACACCATATATTTT
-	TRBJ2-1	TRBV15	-	CATSSPGASSYNEQFF	TGTGCCACCAGCAGCCCAGGGGCTAGCTCCTACAATGAGCAGTTCTTC
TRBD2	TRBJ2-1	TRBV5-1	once	CASSSIGLAGQGQFF	TGCGCCAGCAGTTCGATCGGACTAGCGGGACAGGGGCAGTTCTTC
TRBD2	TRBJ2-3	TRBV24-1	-	CATSDLREVPDTQYF	TGTGCCACCAGTGATTTACGGGAGGTGCCAGATACGCAGTATTTT
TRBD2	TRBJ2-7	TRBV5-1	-	CASSLGLAGGLALEQYF	TGCGCCAGCAGCTTGGGGCTAGCGGGAGGGCTCGCCCTCGAGCAGTACTTC
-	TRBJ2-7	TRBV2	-	CASSLDPTYEQYF	TGTGCCAGCAGTCTAGACCCAACCTACGAGCAGTACTTC